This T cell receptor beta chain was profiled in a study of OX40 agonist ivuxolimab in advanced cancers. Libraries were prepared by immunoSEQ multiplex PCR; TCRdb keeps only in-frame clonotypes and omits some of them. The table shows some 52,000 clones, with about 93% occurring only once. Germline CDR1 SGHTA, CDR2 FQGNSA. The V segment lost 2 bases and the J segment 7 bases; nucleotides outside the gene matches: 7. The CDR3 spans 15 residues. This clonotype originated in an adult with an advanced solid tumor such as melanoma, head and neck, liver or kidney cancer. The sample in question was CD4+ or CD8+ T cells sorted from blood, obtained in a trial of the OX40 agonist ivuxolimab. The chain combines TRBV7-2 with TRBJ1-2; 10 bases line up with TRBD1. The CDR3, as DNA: TGTGCCAGCAGCTTAAAGGGACAGGGGTTTTTTGGCTACACCTTC. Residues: CASSLKGQGFFGYTF.